Shown below are 5 T cell receptor beta chains from a single sample sequenced in a study of blood T cell repertoires in COVID-19. Repertoires were generated with immunoSEQ multiplex PCR, while TCRdb's copy carries only in-frame clones and drops some. The top ten hold about 1.9% of the sample, which has roughly 250,000 clones, 85% to 95% seen once. Sample: PBMCs or T cells enriched from blood (not recorded which). These receptors were collected from a young woman who had recovered from COVID-19.

This clone has just a few counts. The gene calls are TRBV19 and TRBJ1-5, with unresolved D. CDR3 length: 15 amino acids. Looked up from germline, CDR1 is LNHDA and CDR2 is SQIVND (reference sequence). V lost 1 base and J lost 3, with 10 bases in between. The chain's CDR3 is CASSIAGENNQPQHF. Written as DNA, the CDR3 is TGTGCCAGTAGTATAGCCGGGGAGAACAATCAGCCCCAGCATTTT.

This sequence joins TRBV2 and TRBJ1-2, with TRBD1 matching over 8 bases. Trimming at V came to 4 bases and at J to 3 bases, leaving 10 bases not matched to a gene. CDR1 is SNHLY, CDR2 FYNNEI, per germline. The CDR3 has 16 amino acids. The CDR3 bases are TGTGCCAGCAGTGGGAAATGGACAGGGTTCGACTATGGCTACACCTTC. Residues: CASSGKWTGFDYGYTF.

This chain links TRBV6-5 with TRBJ1-5; D gene unclear. CDR3 length: 15 residues. Trimming removed 5 bases at V and 9 bases at J, with 20 bases between. The germline V gene has CDR1 MNHEY and CDR2 SVGAGI. The CDR3 region has the DNA TGTGCCAGCAGTCCATGGGCTGTCAGTACGTGGCCCCAGCATTTT. Its translation: CASSPWAVSTWPQHF.

This chain joins TRBV2 and TRBJ1-1, with a weak D call TRBD1 (6 bases). Germline V gene sequence: CDR1 SNHLY, CDR2 FYNNEI. This CDR3 region has 13 residues. Trimming took 8 bases from V and 7 from J, leaving 17 bases between them. CDR3 bases: TGTGCCAGCCGAAGTTACAGGGATAGTGAAGCTTTCTTT. Residues: CASRSYRDSEAFF. The whole variable domain, filled in from reference TRBV2 and TRBJ1-1, reads EPEVTQTPSHQVTQMGQEVILRCVPISNHLYFYWYRQILGQKVEFLVSFYNNEISEKSEIFDDQFSVERPDGSNFTLKIRSTKLEDSAMYFCASRSYRDSEAFFGQGTRLTVV.

V and J are TRBV7-3 and TRBJ2-1, with D perhaps TRBD2 (6 bases). Germline assignment: CDR1 SGHTA and CDR2 FQGTGA. Deletions cut 1 base from V and 9 bases from J, with 13 bases between. This CDR3 is 14 amino acids long. The CDR3 loop reads CASSLRLVGGEQFF. Written as DNA, the CDR3 is TGTGCCAGCAGCTTAAGGCTAGTCGGGGGTGAGCAGTTCTTC.